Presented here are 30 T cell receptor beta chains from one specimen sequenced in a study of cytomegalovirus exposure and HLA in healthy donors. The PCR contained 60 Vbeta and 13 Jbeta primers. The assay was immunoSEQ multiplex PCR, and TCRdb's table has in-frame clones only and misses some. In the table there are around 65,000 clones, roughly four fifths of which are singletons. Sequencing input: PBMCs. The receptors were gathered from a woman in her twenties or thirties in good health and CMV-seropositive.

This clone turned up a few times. The chain's CDR3 is CASSRRGYGYTF. In nucleotides, the CDR3 is TGTGCCAGCAGCCGCCGGGGGTATGGCTACACCTTC. The genes are TRBV6-5 and TRBJ1-2; tentatively, D is TRBD1 (5 bases). CDR3 length equals 12 residues. V was pared by 6 bases and J by 5 bases, with 10 bases between. Germline CDR1 and CDR2: MNHEY and SVGAGI.

CDR3 region: CASSLEQGKNSPLHF. The CDR3 nucleotides read TGCGCCAGCAGCTTGGAACAGGGGAAGAATTCACCCCTCCACTTT. This chain uses TRBV5-1 with TRBJ1-6, with TRBD1 matching over 7 bases. The CDR3 runs 15 residues. The V gene end was trimmed by 0 bases and the J gene end by 7 bases; junction bases not matched to a gene: 4. CDR1 SGHRS and CDR2 YFSETQ come from the germline V gene.

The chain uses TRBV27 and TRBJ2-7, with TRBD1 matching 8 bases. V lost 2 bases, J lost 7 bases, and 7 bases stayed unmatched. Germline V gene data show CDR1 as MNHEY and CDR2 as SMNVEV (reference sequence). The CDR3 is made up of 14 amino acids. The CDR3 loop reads CASSLAGQDVEQYF. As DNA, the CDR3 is TGTGCCAGCAGTTTAGCGGGACAGGATGTTGAGCAGTACTTC.

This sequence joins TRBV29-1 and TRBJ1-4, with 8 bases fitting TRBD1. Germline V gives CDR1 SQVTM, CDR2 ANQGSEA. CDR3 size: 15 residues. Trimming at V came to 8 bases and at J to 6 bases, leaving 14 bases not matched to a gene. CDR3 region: CSPYSGGQGDEKLFF. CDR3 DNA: TGCAGCCCCTACTCTGGAGGACAGGGCGATGAAAAACTGTTTTTT.

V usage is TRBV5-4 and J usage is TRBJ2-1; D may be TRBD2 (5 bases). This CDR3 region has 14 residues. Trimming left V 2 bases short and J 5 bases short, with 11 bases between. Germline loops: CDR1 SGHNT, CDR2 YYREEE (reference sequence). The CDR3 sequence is CASSFDSDHNEQFF. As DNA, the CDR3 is TGTGCCAGCAGCTTCGATAGCGACCACAATGAGCAGTTCTTC.

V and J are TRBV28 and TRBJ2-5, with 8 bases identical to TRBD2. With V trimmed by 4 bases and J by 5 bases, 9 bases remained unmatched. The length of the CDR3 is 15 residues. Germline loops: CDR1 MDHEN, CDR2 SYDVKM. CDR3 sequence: CASSSRAGASETQYF. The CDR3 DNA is TGTGCCAGCAGTTCAAGAGCGGGAGCTTCGGAGACCCAGTACTTC. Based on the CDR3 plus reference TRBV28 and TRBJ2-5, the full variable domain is DVKVTQSSRYLVKRTGEKVFLECVQDMDHENMFWYRQDPGLGLRLIYFSYDVKMKEKGDIPEGYSVSREKKERFSLILESASTNQTSMYLCASSSRAGASETQYFGPGTRLLVL.

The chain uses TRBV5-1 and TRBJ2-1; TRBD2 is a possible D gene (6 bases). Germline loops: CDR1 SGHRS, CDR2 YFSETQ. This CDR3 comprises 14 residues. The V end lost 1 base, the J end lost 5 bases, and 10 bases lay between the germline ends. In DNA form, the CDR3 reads TGCGCCAGCAGCTTGTCTAGCGCCAACAATGAGCAGTTCTTC. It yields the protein CASSLSSANNEQFF.

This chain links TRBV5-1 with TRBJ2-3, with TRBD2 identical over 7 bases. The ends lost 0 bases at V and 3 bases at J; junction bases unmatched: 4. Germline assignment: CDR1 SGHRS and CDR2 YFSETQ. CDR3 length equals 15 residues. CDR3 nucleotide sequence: TGCGCCAGCAGCTTGGCTCGAGCGGGAACAGATACGCAGTATTTT. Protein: CASSLARAGTDTQYF.

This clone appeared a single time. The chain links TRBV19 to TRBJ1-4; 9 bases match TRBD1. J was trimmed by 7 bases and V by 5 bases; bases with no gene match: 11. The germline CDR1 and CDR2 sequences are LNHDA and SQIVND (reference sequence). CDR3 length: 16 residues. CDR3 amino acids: CASSSRDRDRSEKLFF. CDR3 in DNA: TGTGCCAGTAGTTCCCGGGACAGGGACCGTAGTGAAAAACTGTTTTTT.

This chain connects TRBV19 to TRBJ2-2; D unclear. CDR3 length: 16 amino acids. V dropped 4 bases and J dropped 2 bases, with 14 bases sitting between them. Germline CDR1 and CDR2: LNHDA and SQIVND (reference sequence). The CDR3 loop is CASSRSSSANTGELFF. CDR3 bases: TGTGCCAGTAGTAGGTCTTCCAGCGCTAACACCGGGGAGCTGTTTTTT. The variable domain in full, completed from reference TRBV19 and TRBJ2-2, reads DGGITQSPKYLFRKEGQNVTLSCEQNLNHDAMYWYRQDPGQGLRLIYYSQIVNDFQKGDIAEGYSVSREKKESFPLTVTSAQKNPTAFYLCASSRSSSANTGELFFGEGSRLTVL.

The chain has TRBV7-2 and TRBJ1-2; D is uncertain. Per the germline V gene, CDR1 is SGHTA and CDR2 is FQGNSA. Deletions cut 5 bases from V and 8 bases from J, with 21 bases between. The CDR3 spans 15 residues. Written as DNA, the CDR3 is TGTGCCAGCAGCCCTCGGGAGAGGCGAGAAGTGGGCTACACCTTC. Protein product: CASSPRERREVGYTF.

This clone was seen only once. CDR3 residues: CASSRETGSGYTF. The CDR3 region has the DNA TGTGCCAGCAGCAGAGAGACAGGGTCTGGCTACACCTTC. The gene calls are TRBV7-8 and TRBJ1-2, with 7 bases matching TRBD1. V was pared by 5 bases and J by 7 bases, with 7 bases of the junction left unmatched. The CDR3 covers 13 residues. Germline V CDR1 and CDR2: SGHVS, FQNEAQ. The variable domain in full, with the rest retrieved from reference TRBV7-8 and TRBJ1-2, is GAGVSQSPRYKVAKRGQDVALRCDPISGHVSLFWYQQALGQGPEFLTYFQNEAQLDKSGLPSDRFFAERPEGSVSTLKIQRTQQEDSAVYLCASSRETGSGYTFGSGTRLTVV.

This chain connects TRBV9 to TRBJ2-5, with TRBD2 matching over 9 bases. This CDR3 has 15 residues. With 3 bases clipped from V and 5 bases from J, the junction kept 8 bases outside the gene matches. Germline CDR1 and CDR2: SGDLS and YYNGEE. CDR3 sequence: CASSAEGLAGETQYF. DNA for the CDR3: TGTGCCAGCAGCGCAGAGGGACTAGCTGGGGAGACCCAGTACTTC.

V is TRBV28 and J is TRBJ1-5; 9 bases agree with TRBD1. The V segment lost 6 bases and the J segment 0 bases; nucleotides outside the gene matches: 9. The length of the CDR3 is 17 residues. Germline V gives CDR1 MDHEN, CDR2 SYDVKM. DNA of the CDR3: TGTGCCAGCAGCTCCGGGACAGGGATTGTTAGCAATCAGCCCCAGCATTTT. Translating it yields CASSSGTGIVSNQPQHF.

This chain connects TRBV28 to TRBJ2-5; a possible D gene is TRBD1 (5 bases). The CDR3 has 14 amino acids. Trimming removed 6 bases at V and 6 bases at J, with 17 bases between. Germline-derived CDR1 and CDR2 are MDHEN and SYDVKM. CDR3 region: CASRGRAEEKTQYF. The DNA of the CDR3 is TGTGCCAGCAGGGGCAGGGCAGAGGAAAAGACCCAGTACTTC.

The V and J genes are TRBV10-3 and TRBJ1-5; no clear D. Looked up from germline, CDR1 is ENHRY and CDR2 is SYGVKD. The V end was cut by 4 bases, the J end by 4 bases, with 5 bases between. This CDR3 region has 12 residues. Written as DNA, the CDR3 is TGTGCCATCAGTGGTCAAAATCAGCCCCAGCATTTT. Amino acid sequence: CAISGQNQPQHF.

This CDR3 is CASSYHLDSGQRGYTF. The CDR3 bases are TGTGCCAGCAGTTACCACCTAGACAGTGGGCAACGGGGCTACACCTTC. The rearrangement uses TRBV6-5 and TRBJ1-2; D is possibly TRBD1 (5 bases). The CDR3 has 16 amino acids. Trimming shortened V by 2 bases and J by 8 bases, and 21 bases separated the two germline ends. Looked up from germline, CDR1 is MNHEY and CDR2 is SVGAGI.

The DNA of the CDR3 is TGTGCCAGCAGTTTAACAGCGGGGACCGAGCAGTACTTC. This translates into CASSLTAGTEQYF. The V and J genes are TRBV27 and TRBJ2-7; 7 bases line up with TRBD2. Germline assignment: CDR1 MNHEY and CDR2 SMNVEV (reference sequence). The CDR3 loop spans 13 amino acids. V shed 2 bases and J 6 bases; nucleotides not matched to a gene: 4.

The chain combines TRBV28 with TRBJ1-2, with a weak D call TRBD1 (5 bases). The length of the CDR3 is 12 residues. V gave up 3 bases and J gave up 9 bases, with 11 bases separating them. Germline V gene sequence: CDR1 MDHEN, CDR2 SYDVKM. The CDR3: CASSFPGSRYTF. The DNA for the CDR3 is TGTGCCAGCAGTTTCCCAGGGTCCCGCTACACCTTC.

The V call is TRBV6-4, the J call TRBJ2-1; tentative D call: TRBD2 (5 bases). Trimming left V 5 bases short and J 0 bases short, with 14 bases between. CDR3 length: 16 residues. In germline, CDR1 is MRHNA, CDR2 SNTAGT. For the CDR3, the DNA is TGTGCCAGCAGTACGTCCGAGGGTAGCTCCTACAATGAGCAGTTCTTC. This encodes CASSTSEGSSYNEQFF.

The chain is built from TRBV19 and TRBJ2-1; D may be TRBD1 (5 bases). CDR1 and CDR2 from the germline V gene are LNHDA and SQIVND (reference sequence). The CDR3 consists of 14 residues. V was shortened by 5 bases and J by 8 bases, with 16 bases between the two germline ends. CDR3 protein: CASSLRTSRDEQFF. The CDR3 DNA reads TGTGCCAGTAGTCTCCGGACCAGCAGGGATGAGCAGTTCTTC.

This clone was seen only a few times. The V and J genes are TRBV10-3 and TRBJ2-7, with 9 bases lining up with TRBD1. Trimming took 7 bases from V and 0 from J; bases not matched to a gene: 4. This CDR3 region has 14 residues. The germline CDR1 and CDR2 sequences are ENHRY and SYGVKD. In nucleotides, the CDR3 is TGTGCCATCAAGGGGGACAGGGCCTCCTACGAGCAGTACTTC. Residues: CAIKGDRASYEQYF.

The CDR3 protein is CSVIKTGGTGTEAFF. Written as DNA, the CDR3 is TGCAGCGTTATTAAGACAGGGGGCACGGGCACTGAAGCTTTCTTT. V is TRBV29-1 and J is TRBJ1-1; the match to TRBD1 covers 10 bases. CDR3 length: 15 amino acids. Germline-derived CDR1 and CDR2 are SQVTM and ANQGSEA. With 5 bases clipped from V and 4 bases from J, the junction kept 10 bases outside the gene matches.

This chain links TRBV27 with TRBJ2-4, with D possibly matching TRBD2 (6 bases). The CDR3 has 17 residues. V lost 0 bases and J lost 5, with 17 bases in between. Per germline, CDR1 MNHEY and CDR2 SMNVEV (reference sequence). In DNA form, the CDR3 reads TGTGCCAGCAGTTTATCTATCCCCCTAGCGTCTGAAAACATTCAGTACTTC. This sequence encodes CASSLSIPLASENIQYF.

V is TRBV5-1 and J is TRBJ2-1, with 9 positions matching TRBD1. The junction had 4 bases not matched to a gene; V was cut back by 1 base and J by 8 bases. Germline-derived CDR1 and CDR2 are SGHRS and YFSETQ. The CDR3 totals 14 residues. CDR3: CASSLWDRVDEQFF. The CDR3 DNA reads TGCGCCAGCAGCTTGTGGGACAGGGTCGATGAGCAGTTCTTC.

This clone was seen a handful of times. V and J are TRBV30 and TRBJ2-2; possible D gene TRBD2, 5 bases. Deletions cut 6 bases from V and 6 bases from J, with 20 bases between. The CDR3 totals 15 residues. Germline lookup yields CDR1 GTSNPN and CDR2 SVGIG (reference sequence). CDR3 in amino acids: CACRLINSNAGELFF. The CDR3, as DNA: TGTGCCTGTCGACTAATTAACAGTAACGCCGGGGAGCTGTTTTTT. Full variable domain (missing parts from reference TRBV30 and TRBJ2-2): SQTIHQWPATLVQPVGSPLSLECTVEGTSNPNLYWYRQAAGRGLQLLFYSVGIGQISSEVPQNLSASRPQDRQFILSSKKLLLSDSGFYLCACRLINSNAGELFFGEGSRLTVL.

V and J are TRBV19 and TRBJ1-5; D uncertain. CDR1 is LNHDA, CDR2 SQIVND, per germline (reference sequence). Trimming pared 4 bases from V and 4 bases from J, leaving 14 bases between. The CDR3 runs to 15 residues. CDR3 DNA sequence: TGTGCCAGTAGTACGGCTCACAGAGGGAATCAGCCCCAGCATTTT. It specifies CASSTAHRGNQPQHF.

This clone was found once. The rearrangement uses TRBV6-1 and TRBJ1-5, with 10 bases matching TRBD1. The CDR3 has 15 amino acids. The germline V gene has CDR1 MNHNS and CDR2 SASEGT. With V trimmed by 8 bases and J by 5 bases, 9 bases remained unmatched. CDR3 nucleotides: TGTGCCAGCGGGGGGTTGGGACAGGGGCATCAGCCCCAGCATTTT. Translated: CASGGLGQGHQPQHF.

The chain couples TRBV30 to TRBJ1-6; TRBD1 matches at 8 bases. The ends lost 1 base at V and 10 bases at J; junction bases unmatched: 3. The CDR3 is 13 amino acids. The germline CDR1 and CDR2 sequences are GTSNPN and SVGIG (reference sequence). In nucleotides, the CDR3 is TGTGCCTGGAGTGGACAGGGGAACTCACCCCTCCACTTT. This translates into CAWSGQGNSPLHF.

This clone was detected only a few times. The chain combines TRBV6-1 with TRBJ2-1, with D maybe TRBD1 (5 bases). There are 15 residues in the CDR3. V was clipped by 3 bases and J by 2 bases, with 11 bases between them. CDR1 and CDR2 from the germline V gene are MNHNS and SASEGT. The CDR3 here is CASSEGREAYNEQFF. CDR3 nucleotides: TGTGCCAGCAGTGAGGGCAGGGAAGCCTACAATGAGCAGTTCTTC.